This T cell receptor (beta chain) was captured in a study of post-analysis software for immune sequencing data. About the research overall: Some patients lacked subtype; others had relapsing-remitting, secondary progressive or progressive-relapsing disease.

The TCR beta cDNA libraries carried unique molecular identifiers. Each batch of roughly 1 to 10 million T cells produced a few hundred thousand cDNA molecules. TCRdb independently ran MiXCR on the PCR reads; one entry per CDR3 protein. The repertoire holds about 500,000 distinct CDR3 sequences, with under 55% as singletons. This clonotype was seen only once. Its cognate antigen is unknown. Germline CDR1 and CDR2: MNHEY and SMNVEV (reference sequence). The CDR3 loop spans 13 amino acids. Study-wide results and limits: For normalized Chao1 diversity, multiple sclerosis patients scored significantly lower than controls did. Five TRBV segments, TRBV5-6, TRBV5-1 and TRBV20-1 among them, were found more frequent in patients than controls. Samples made in the same batch grouped tightly together by F measure.

The source of this sequence is a girl between 10 and 17 years old with multiple sclerosis. Input material: blood. The rearrangement links TRBV27 to TRBJ2-5; 9 nucleotides agree with TRBD2. The J call is uncertain, as TRBJ2-7 better fits the DNA end. CDR3 residues: CASGAGGPHEQYF. The DNA of the CDR3 is TGTGCCAGCGGGGCGGGAGGGCCGCACGAGCAGTACTTC.